These T cell receptor beta chains were read from a single sample in a study of T cells in Graves' hyperthyroidism and ophthalmopathy. One entry per CDR3 protein results from TCRdb running MiXCR on the multiplex PCR reads. In the table there are approximately 590,000 distinct CDR3 sequences, approximately 14% of which are singletons. The sequencing input was blood. All receptors derive from a woman under 40 with Graves' hyperthyroidism. Both conserved end residues are trimmed from each CDR3.

j_gene: TRBJ1-1
v_gene: TRBV27
CDR3aa: ASSLSRAEAEAF

j_gene: TRBJ2-7
v_gene: TRBV30
CDR3aa: AWSDGIYEQY

j_gene: TRBJ1-1
v_gene: TRBV30
CDR3aa: AWRTVVAF

j_gene: TRBJ2-7
v_gene: TRBV2
CDR3aa: ASRQTTGYDEQY

j_gene: TRBJ1-5
v_gene: TRBV2
CDR3aa: ASSYQGAAQH

j_gene: TRBJ2-1
v_gene: TRBV4-3
CDR3aa: ASSQRTSGMSSYNEQF

j_gene: TRBJ2-7
v_gene: TRBV19
CDR3aa: ASSITSSYEQY

j_gene: TRBJ2-7
v_gene: TRBV4-1
CDR3aa: ASSQEAGSAYEQY

j_gene: TRBJ2-1
v_gene: TRBV27
CDR3aa: ASSPGLALLNEQF

j_gene: TRBJ2-4
v_gene: TRBV5-4
CDR3aa: ASSSGGGLAKNIQY

j_gene: TRBJ2-2
v_gene: TRBV27
CDR3aa: ASSLSPATGELF

j_gene: TRBJ2-1
v_gene: TRBV7-3
CDR3aa: ASSPTGVGNEQF

j_gene: TRBJ2-3
v_gene: TRBV7-9
CDR3aa: ASSSGTSVFPDTQY

j_gene: TRBJ2-1
v_gene: TRBV28
CDR3aa: ASSILPGTGEDEQF

j_gene: TRBJ2-6
v_gene: TRBV6-1
CDR3aa: ASNQESTGIYSGANVLT

j_gene: TRBJ2-3
v_gene: TRBV7-9
CDR3aa: ASSLTDPTDTQY

j_gene: TRBJ2-7
v_gene: TRBV19
CDR3aa: ASSIQRASAYEQY

j_gene: TRBJ2-7
v_gene: TRBV29-1
CDR3aa: SVFTRANYEQY

j_gene: TRBJ2-6
v_gene: TRBV28
CDR3aa: ASSGTGISGANALT

j_gene: TRBJ1-1
v_gene: TRBV6-1
CDR3aa: ASDRVTEAF

j_gene: TRBJ1-3
v_gene: TRBV18
CDR3aa: ASSHRDPGNTIY

j_gene: TRBJ1-1
v_gene: TRBV6-2/TRBV6-3
CDR3aa: ASSRQGARTEAF

j_gene: TRBJ1-2
v_gene: TRBV7-9
CDR3aa: ASSTSAPGGDGYT

j_gene: TRBJ2-7
v_gene: TRBV19
CDR3aa: ASSISGSTYEQY

j_gene: TRBJ2-1
v_gene: TRBV9
CDR3aa: ASSVGTSGLNEQF

j_gene: TRBJ2-3
v_gene: TRBV3-1
CDR3aa: ASSRSGRDVADTQY

j_gene: TRBJ2-7
v_gene: TRBV20-1
CDR3aa: SAPGLGPHEQY

j_gene: TRBJ2-7
v_gene: TRBV13
CDR3aa: ASSATSYEQY

j_gene: TRBJ1-4
v_gene: TRBV4-3
CDR3aa: ASSQDTQGNNEKLF

j_gene: TRBJ1-4
v_gene: TRBV30
CDR3aa: AWSGSGAKNEKLF

j_gene: TRBJ2-1
v_gene: TRBV5-1
CDR3aa: ASSFKGTEDEQF

j_gene: TRBJ2-1
v_gene: TRBV11-2
CDR3aa: ASSLETSGRFDEQF

j_gene: TRBJ2-7
v_gene: TRBV2
CDR3aa: ASGVGVREQY

j_gene: TRBJ2-3
v_gene: TRBV6-5
CDR3aa: ASSYSRGVDTQY

j_gene: TRBJ1-1
v_gene: TRBV6-1
CDR3aa: ASRRGRGTEAF

j_gene: TRBJ1-1
v_gene: TRBV5-1
CDR3aa: ASSLVAGTGNEAF

j_gene: TRBJ2-7
v_gene: TRBV5-6
CDR3aa: ASSLASGLGN

j_gene: TRBJ2-6
v_gene: TRBV27
CDR3aa: ASSHAGANVLT

j_gene: TRBJ2-2
v_gene: TRBV10-3
CDR3aa: AISESDVLAGDTGELF

j_gene: TRBJ1-2
v_gene: TRBV19
CDR3aa: ASSLSRTGLYGYT

j_gene: TRBJ2-7
v_gene: TRBV28
CDR3aa: ASSLYYEQY

j_gene: TRBJ2-1
v_gene: TRBV28
CDR3aa: ASSLARISYNEQF

j_gene: TRBJ2-3
v_gene: TRBV7-9
CDR3aa: ASSRLFAATDTQY

j_gene: TRBJ1-2
v_gene: TRBV6-1
CDR3aa: ASSSTGQGRKGYT

j_gene: TRBJ2-1
v_gene: TRBV20-1
CDR3aa: SAIGDNEQF